This TCR beta chain was documented in a study of cytomegalovirus exposure and HLA in healthy donors. Across the study: Prior work identified 117 million unique TCR beta sequences in around 170 million T cells.

With 4 bases clipped from V and 2 bases from J, the junction kept 6 bases outside the gene matches. CDR1 and CDR2 (germline): MGHRA, YSYEKL. The CDR3 spans 16 residues. 60 Vbeta and 13 Jbeta primers were used in PCR. Sequencing used immunoSEQ multiplex PCR; TCRdb keeps in-frame clones, though not all of them. The sample has 200,000 or so clones; roughly 87% are singletons. This clone was counted a single time. This TCR was sampled from a girl in the first two years of life in good health and CMV-seronegative. Sequenced input: PBMCs. V and J are TRBV4-1 and TRBJ2-2, with 8 bases lining up with TRBD1. CDR3 amino acids: CASSPTGATNTGELFF. The CDR3 DNA follows: TGCGCCAGCAGCCCGACAGGGGCGACTAACACCGGGGAGCTGTTTTTT.